This entry concerns a single T cell receptor beta chain. Its target is unknown. Multiplex PCR with BIOMED2 TRB-A/B primer pools amplified TRB rearrangements. TCRdb fed the multiplex PCR reads into MiXCR, producing one record per CDR3 protein. The table lists under 13,000 distinct CDR3 sequences, 30% of them singletons. From blood, about 250-550 ng of genomic DNA served as TRB template. V was cut by 2 bases and J by 4 bases, with 8 bases left in between. The CDR3 has 13 amino acids. Germline values: CDR1 SEHNR, CDR2 FQNEAQ (reference sequence). This sample was included in a study of T and B cells in COVID-19 patients. Overall study: Blood was sampled from COVID-19 patients who were either actively infected or recovered. Active-infection patients were older, median roughly 67 years, than recovered patients, median approximately 36 years. Study-wide points: At recovery TRB diversity and richness exceeded healthy donors, after highly clonal active COVID-19 repertoires. There were 2,000 to 2,500 TCR clusters exclusive to the recovered cohort, a few dozen with low generation probability.

The TCR was taken from a human donor with active COVID-19. The sequenced material came from blood. The gene calls are TRBV7-9 and TRBJ2-5; unclear D gene. CDR3 coding DNA: TGTGCCAGCAGCTTAAGATGGGGAGAGACCCAGTACTTC. This codes for CASSLRWGETQYF. The full variable domain, completed using reference TRBV7-9 and TRBJ2-5, is DTGVSQNPRHKITKRGQNVTFRCDPISEHNRLYWYRQTLGQGPEFLTYFQNEAQLEKSRLLSDRFSAERPKGSFSTLEIQRTEQGDSAMYLCASSLRWGETQYFGPGTRLLVL.